A selection of T cell receptor beta chains follows, all from one sample in a study of cytomegalovirus exposure and HLA in healthy donors. Repertoires were generated with immunoSEQ multiplex PCR, while TCRdb's copy carries only in-frame clones and drops some. The data contain 100,000 to 150,000 clones, 50% to 75% of them singletons. What was sequenced was PBMCs. The receptors were sampled from a woman in her forties in good health and CMV-seronegative. Both conserved end residues are part of each CDR3. A D gene is named only where the DNA matches it firmly. Clone size appears in some rows only: once, few, many, or a class for an expanded clone.

j_call: TRBJ1-1
d_call: NA
clone_size: NA
v_call: TRBV5-1
cdr3_aa: CASSAYMNTEAFF
cdr3_nt: TGCGCCAGCAGCGCTTACATGAACACTGAAGCTTTCTTT

j_call: TRBJ1-4
d_call: NA
clone_size: NA
v_call: TRBV27
cdr3_aa: CASSPRGPGANEKLFF
cdr3_nt: TGTGCCAGCAGTCCGCGTGGGCCAGGGGCTAATGAAAAACTGTTTTTT

j_call: TRBJ2-3
d_call: TRBD2
clone_size: NA
v_call: TRBV7-2
cdr3_aa: CASSPRLAGGADTQYF
cdr3_nt: TGTGCCAGCAGTCCTAGACTAGCGGGGGGCGCAGATACGCAGTATTTT

j_call: TRBJ2-3
d_call: TRBD1
clone_size: NA
v_call: TRBV10-2
cdr3_aa: CASGQGEITDTQYF
cdr3_nt: TGCGCCAGCGGACAGGGCGAGATCACAGATACGCAGTATTTT

j_call: TRBJ1-2
d_call: NA
clone_size: NA
v_call: TRBV27
cdr3_aa: CASSPQPWYGYTF
cdr3_nt: TGTGCCAGCAGTCCACAGCCCTGGTATGGCTACACCTTC

j_call: TRBJ2-2
d_call: TRBD1
clone_size: NA
v_call: TRBV27
cdr3_aa: CASSFLPSRTGVTGELFF
cdr3_nt: TGTGCCAGCAGTTTCCTCCCTTCCCGGACAGGGGTCACCGGGGAGCTGTTTTTT

j_call: TRBJ1-1
d_call: NA
clone_size: NA
v_call: TRBV19
cdr3_aa: CASSTAGGNPEAFF
cdr3_nt: TGTGCCAGTAGTACAGCGGGGGGGAACCCTGAAGCTTTCTTT

j_call: TRBJ1-5
d_call: NA
clone_size: NA
v_call: TRBV4-3
cdr3_aa: CASSQDLRQPQHF
cdr3_nt: TGCGCCAGCAGCCAAGATCTACGACAGCCCCAGCATTTT

j_call: TRBJ1-1
d_call: NA
clone_size: NA
v_call: TRBV9
cdr3_aa: CASTNGENTEAFF
cdr3_nt: TGTGCCAGCACCAACGGGGAAAACACTGAAGCTTTCTTT

j_call: TRBJ1-2
d_call: NA
clone_size: NA
v_call: TRBV4-3
cdr3_aa: CASSQDRDIYGYTF
cdr3_nt: TGCGCCAGCAGCCAAGACAGGGACATCTATGGCTACACCTTC

j_call: TRBJ1-2
d_call: TRBD1
clone_size: NA
v_call: TRBV2
cdr3_aa: CASSRTQGVTGYTF
cdr3_nt: TGTGCCAGCTCAAGAACACAGGGGGTTACTGGCTACACCTTC

j_call: TRBJ2-7
d_call: TRBD2
clone_size: few
v_call: TRBV19
cdr3_aa: CASSIEGGGLAGSNEQYF
cdr3_nt: TGTGCCAGTAGTATAGAAGGAGGGGGACTAGCGGGGAGTAACGAGCAGTACTTC

j_call: TRBJ1-6
d_call: NA
clone_size: NA
v_call: TRBV2
cdr3_aa: CASRASSRGNSPLHF
cdr3_nt: TGTGCCAGCAGGGCATCCTCCAGGGGTAATTCACCCCTCCACTTT

j_call: TRBJ1-1
d_call: TRBD1
clone_size: few
v_call: TRBV19
cdr3_aa: CASKTGMNTEAFF
cdr3_nt: TGTGCCAGTAAGACAGGGATGAACACTGAAGCTTTCTTT

j_call: TRBJ1-6
d_call: NA
clone_size: few
v_call: TRBV2
cdr3_aa: CASSDILESSYNSPLHF
cdr3_nt: TGTGCCAGCAGTGACATTCTGGAGAGCTCCTATAATTCACCCCTCCACTTT

j_call: TRBJ2-3
d_call: TRBD2
clone_size: NA
v_call: TRBV30
cdr3_aa: CAWSPGGSTDTQYF
cdr3_nt: TGTGCCTGGAGCCCCGGGGGGAGCACAGATACGCAGTATTTT

j_call: TRBJ2-5
d_call: NA
clone_size: NA
v_call: TRBV7-2
cdr3_aa: CASSLEGLKRGQYF
cdr3_nt: TGTGCCAGCAGCTTAGAGGGACTCAAAAGGGGCCAGTACTTC

j_call: TRBJ1-2
d_call: NA
clone_size: few
v_call: TRBV4-1
cdr3_aa: CASSQLVRGGGYTF
cdr3_nt: TGCGCCAGCAGCCAACTAGTGCGTGGCGGAGGCTACACCTTC

j_call: TRBJ1-4
d_call: TRBD1
clone_size: few
v_call: TRBV4-2
cdr3_aa: CASSDRADEKLFF
cdr3_nt: TGTGCCAGCAGTGACAGGGCCGACGAAAAACTGTTTTTT

j_call: TRBJ2-2
d_call: NA
clone_size: NA
v_call: TRBV27
cdr3_aa: CASSPWGASTGELFF
cdr3_nt: TGTGCCAGCAGCCCCTGGGGAGCGTCGACCGGGGAGCTGTTTTTT

j_call: TRBJ1-1
d_call: NA
clone_size: NA
v_call: TRBV28
cdr3_aa: CASRYRVNTEAFF
cdr3_nt: TGTGCCAGCAGATATCGGGTGAACACTGAAGCTTTCTTT

j_call: TRBJ1-1
d_call: NA
clone_size: NA
v_call: TRBV30
cdr3_aa: CAWSVHPGWGNTEAFF
cdr3_nt: TGTGCCTGGAGTGTACACCCAGGGTGGGGGAACACTGAAGCTTTCTTT

j_call: TRBJ1-2
d_call: NA
clone_size: NA
v_call: TRBV2
cdr3_aa: CASSEIVGYYGYTF
cdr3_nt: TGTGCCAGCAGTGAGATCGTTGGCTACTATGGCTACACCTTC

j_call: TRBJ1-4
d_call: NA
clone_size: NA
v_call: TRBV30
cdr3_aa: CAWGRTGEKLFF
cdr3_nt: TGTGCCTGGGGACGGACGGGAGAAAAACTGTTTTTT

j_call: TRBJ2-3
d_call: NA
clone_size: NA
v_call: TRBV7-3
cdr3_aa: CASSPWRGPGDTQYF
cdr3_nt: TGTGCCAGCAGCCCCTGGCGGGGGCCTGGGGATACGCAGTATTTT

j_call: TRBJ1-5
d_call: NA
clone_size: NA
v_call: TRBV19
cdr3_aa: CASSPQGTSNQPQHF
cdr3_nt: TGTGCCAGTAGTCCCCAGGGGACGAGCAATCAGCCCCAGCATTTT

j_call: TRBJ2-3
d_call: TRBD2
clone_size: NA
v_call: TRBV4-1
cdr3_aa: CASSRLAGGPGTDTQYF
cdr3_nt: TGCGCCAGCAGCCGACTAGCGGGGGGGCCCGGCACAGATACGCAGTATTTT

j_call: TRBJ1-4
d_call: NA
clone_size: NA
v_call: TRBV30
cdr3_aa: CAWSNNLTPGHEKLFF
cdr3_nt: TGTGCCTGGAGTAACAACCTCACACCGGGTCATGAAAAACTGTTTTTT

j_call: TRBJ1-1
d_call: TRBD1
clone_size: few
v_call: TRBV5-6
cdr3_aa: CASSSIEPDRGTEAFF
cdr3_nt: TGTGCCAGCAGCTCCATAGAACCCGACAGGGGCACTGAAGCTTTCTTT

j_call: TRBJ1-1
d_call: NA
clone_size: NA
v_call: TRBV6-4
cdr3_aa: CASRATMNTEAFF
cdr3_nt: TGTGCCAGCCGAGCGACCATGAACACTGAAGCTTTCTTT

j_call: TRBJ1-2
d_call: TRBD1
clone_size: few
v_call: TRBV25-1
cdr3_aa: CASSARTGSGYTF
cdr3_nt: TGTGCCAGCAGTGCCAGGACAGGTAGTGGCTACACCTTC

j_call: TRBJ2-5
d_call: NA
clone_size: NA
v_call: TRBV5-4
cdr3_aa: CASSLASRGQETQYF
cdr3_nt: TGTGCCAGCAGCTTGGCCTCGCGGGGCCAAGAGACCCAGTACTTC

j_call: TRBJ1-1
d_call: TRBD1
clone_size: NA
v_call: TRBV19
cdr3_aa: CASSIGTGGGTEAFF
cdr3_nt: TGTGCCAGTAGTATTGGGACAGGGGGAGGTACTGAAGCTTTCTTT

j_call: TRBJ1-4
d_call: NA
clone_size: NA
v_call: TRBV6-5
cdr3_aa: CASSYFSGINEKLFF
cdr3_nt: TGTGCCAGCAGTTATTTTTCCGGGATAAATGAAAAACTGTTTTTT

j_call: TRBJ1-1
d_call: NA
clone_size: NA
v_call: TRBV7-2
cdr3_aa: CTGGTEAFF
cdr3_nt: TGTACAGGGGGCACTGAAGCTTTCTTT

j_call: TRBJ1-2
d_call: TRBD1
clone_size: NA
v_call: TRBV6-1
cdr3_aa: CASSDLRDSFFGYTF
cdr3_nt: TGTGCCAGCAGTGACCTACGGGACAGCTTCTTTGGCTACACCTTC

j_call: TRBJ1-3
d_call: NA
clone_size: NA
v_call: TRBV14
cdr3_aa: CASRALSGNTIYF
cdr3_nt: TGTGCCAGCAGGGCCCTCTCTGGAAACACCATATATTTT

j_call: TRBJ2-2
d_call: TRBD2
clone_size: NA
v_call: TRBV7-9
cdr3_aa: CASSPRGAGGTGELFF
cdr3_nt: TGTGCCAGCAGCCCTCGAGGTGCGGGGGGCACCGGGGAGCTGTTTTTT

j_call: TRBJ2-7
d_call: TRBD1
clone_size: NA
v_call: TRBV7-9
cdr3_aa: CASSFQGDEQYF
cdr3_nt: TGTGCCAGCAGCTTCCAGGGGGACGAGCAGTACTTC

j_call: TRBJ1-5
d_call: TRBD1
clone_size: few
v_call: TRBV6-1
cdr3_aa: CASSARPPGTGLWGQPQHF
cdr3_nt: TGTGCCAGCAGTGCCCGCCCCCCCGGGACAGGGCTGTGGGGACAGCCCCAGCATTTT

j_call: TRBJ1-3
d_call: NA
clone_size: once
v_call: TRBV7-2
cdr3_aa: CASSLGVGINHF
cdr3_nt: TGTGCCAGCAGCTTGGGAGTAGGCATTAATCATTTT

j_call: TRBJ1-1
d_call: NA
clone_size: few
v_call: TRBV6-1
cdr3_aa: CASKPQGNTEAFF
cdr3_nt: TGTGCCAGCAAACCCCAGGGGAACACTGAAGCTTTCTTT